Described below is a single TCR beta chain sequence and its context. This record comes from a study of T cells in Graves' hyperthyroidism and ophthalmopathy. The germline CDR1 and CDR2 sequences are SGHTA and FQGTGA. This CDR3 contains 15 residues. Trimming at V came to 1 base and at J to 8 bases, leaving 5 bases not matched to a gene. What was amplified from RNA transcripts were TCR beta CDR3 regions. Primed by the HTBI set, a first-round RT-PCR was run on the TCR CDR3. TCRdb recomputed calls from the multiplex PCR reads with MiXCR, one row per CDR3 protein. The repertoire consists of some 350,000 distinct CDR3 sequences, with about 16% occurring once and the leading ten covering about 20%. Researchers barred patients who had uncontrolled infection, other autoimmune disease, pregnancy or lactation.

Sequencing used blood. The chain is built from TRBV7-3 and TRBJ2-1; 10 nucleotides line up with TRBD2. The receptor comes from a woman between 55 and 75 years old with Graves' ophthalmopathy. CDR3 DNA sequence: TGTGCCAGCAGCTTAATGCCTAGCGGGAGAGATGAGCAGTTCTTC. This gives the protein CASSLMPSGRDEQFF.